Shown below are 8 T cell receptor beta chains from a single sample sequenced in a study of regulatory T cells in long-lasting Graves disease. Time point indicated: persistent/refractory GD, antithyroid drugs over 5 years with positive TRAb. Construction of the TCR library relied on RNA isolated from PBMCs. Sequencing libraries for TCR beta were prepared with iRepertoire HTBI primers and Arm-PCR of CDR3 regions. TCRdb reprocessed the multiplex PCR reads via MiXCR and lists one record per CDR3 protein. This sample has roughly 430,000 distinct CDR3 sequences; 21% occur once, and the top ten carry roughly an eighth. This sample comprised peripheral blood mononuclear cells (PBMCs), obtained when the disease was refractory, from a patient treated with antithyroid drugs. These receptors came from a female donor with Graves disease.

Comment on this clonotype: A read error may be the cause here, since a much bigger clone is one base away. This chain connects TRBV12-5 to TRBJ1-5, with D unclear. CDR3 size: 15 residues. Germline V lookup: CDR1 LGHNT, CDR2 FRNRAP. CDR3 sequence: CASGLDTLGNQPRHF. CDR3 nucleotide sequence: TGTGCTAGTGGTTTAGACACCTTGGGCAATCAGCCCCGGCATTTT.

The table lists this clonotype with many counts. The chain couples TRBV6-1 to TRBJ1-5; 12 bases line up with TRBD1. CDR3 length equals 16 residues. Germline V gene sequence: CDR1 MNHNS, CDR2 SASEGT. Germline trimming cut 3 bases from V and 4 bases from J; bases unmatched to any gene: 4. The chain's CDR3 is CASSDRDRGPNQPQHF. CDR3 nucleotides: TGTGCCAGCAGTGACCGGGACAGGGGGCCTAATCAGCCCCAGCATTTT.

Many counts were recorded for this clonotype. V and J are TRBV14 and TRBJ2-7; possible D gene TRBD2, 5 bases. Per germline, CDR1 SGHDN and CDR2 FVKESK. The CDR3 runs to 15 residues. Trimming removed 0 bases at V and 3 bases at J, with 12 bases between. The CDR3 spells CASSQETGTVYEQYF. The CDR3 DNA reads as TGTGCCAGCAGCCAAGAAACGGGAACCGTCTACGAGCAGTACTTC.

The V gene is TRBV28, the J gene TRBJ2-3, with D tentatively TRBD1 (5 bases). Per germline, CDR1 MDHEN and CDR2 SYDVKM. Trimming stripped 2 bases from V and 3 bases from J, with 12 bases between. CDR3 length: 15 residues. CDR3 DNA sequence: TGTGCCAGCAGTTTAAATGGCCAGGGTACAGATACGCAGTATTTT. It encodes CASSLNGQGTDTQYF.

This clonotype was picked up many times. The CDR3 DNA follows: TGTGCCACCAGTGGTATAGGATCATCCTACGAGCAGTACTTC. Amino acid sequence: CATSGIGSSYEQYF. V is TRBV24-1 and J is TRBJ2-7, with D hard to call. V was shortened by 5 bases and J by 1 base, with 11 bases between the two germline ends. The CDR3 totals 14 residues. CDR1 and CDR2 (germline): KGHDR, SFDVKD.

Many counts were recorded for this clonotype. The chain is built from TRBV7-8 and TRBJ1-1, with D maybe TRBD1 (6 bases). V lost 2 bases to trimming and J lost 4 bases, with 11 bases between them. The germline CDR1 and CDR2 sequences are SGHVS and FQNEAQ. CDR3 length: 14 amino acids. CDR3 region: CASSLKDSSTEAFF. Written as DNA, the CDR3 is TGTGCCAGCAGCTTAAAGGACAGTAGCACTGAAGCTTTCTTT.

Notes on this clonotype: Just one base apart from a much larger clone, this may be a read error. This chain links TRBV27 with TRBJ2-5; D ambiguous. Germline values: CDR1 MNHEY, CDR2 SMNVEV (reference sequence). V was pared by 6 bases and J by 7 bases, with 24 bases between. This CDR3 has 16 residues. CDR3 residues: CASSPLSYKGCGTQYF. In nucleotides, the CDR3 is TGTGCCAGCAGCCCATTGTCCTATAAGGGTTGCGGGACCCAGTACTTC.

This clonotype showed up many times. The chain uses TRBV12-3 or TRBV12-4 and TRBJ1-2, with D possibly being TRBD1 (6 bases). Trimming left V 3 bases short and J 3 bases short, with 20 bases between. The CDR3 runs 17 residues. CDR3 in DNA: TGTGCCAGCAGTTTTCAGACCTCAGGGGCGAGTTACTATGGCTACACCTTC. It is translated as CASSFQTSGASYYGYTF.